A single sample gave rise to the 9 T cell receptor beta chains below, sequenced in a study of T-cell reconstitution after alpha-beta-depleted transplantation in children (dated by TCRdb to 2016 to 2017). In light of the paper, this sample's treatment or condition label describes: allogeneic hematopoietic cell transplantation with graft depleted of TCRalphabeta T cells and CD19 B cells. To prepare the library, PCR was applied. This sample was sequenced with an Illumina HiSeq 2500. To normalize quantification of the TCRbeta repertoire, the TCR libraries were built with molecular barcoding that relied on unique molecular identifiers. TCRdb passed the public sequencing reads through fastp at Q25 and MiXCR, retaining productive beta sequences. Rows are combined by CDR3 protein, so each entry shows the most common genes and DNA. In all, the sample holds 440,000 or so distinct CDR3 sequences, and 43% of those were seen once. The top ten hold about 30% of the sample.

Sequenced material: PBMCs, taken before TCRalphabeta/CD19-depleted stem cell transplant. These receptors all stem from a girl aged 2 to 9 with aplastic anemia, due to receive a stem cell transplant.

V gene TRBV7-2 combines with J gene TRBJ2-7; D gene unclear. The CDR3 length is 14 residues. V was clipped by 4 bases and J by 3 bases, with 13 bases between them. CDR1 SGHTA and CDR2 FQGNSA come from the germline V gene. Here the CDR3 reads CASSSSKDRYEQYF. The CDR3 coding sequence is TGTGCCAGCAGCTCCAGTAAGGATCGCTACGAGCAGTACTTC.

The chain recombines TRBV28 with TRBJ2-5; no definite D call. Germline CDR1 is MDHEN and CDR2 is SYDVKM. The length of the CDR3 is 15 residues. Trimming took off 5 bases at V and 2 bases at J, with 15 bases between the two ends. The CDR3 DNA reads TGTGCCAGCAGTCCTCATCCGACTGCTCAAGAGACCCAGTACTTC. Its translation: CASSPHPTAQETQYF. The whole variable domain, remainder taken from reference TRBV28 and TRBJ2-5, is DVKVTQSSRYLVKRTGEKVFLECVQDMDHENMFWYRQDPGLGLRLIYFSYDVKMKEKGDIPEGYSVSREKKERFSLILESASTNQTSMYLCASSPHPTAQETQYFGPGTRLLVL.

The rearrangement links TRBV6-2 or TRBV6-3 to TRBJ2-3, with 8 bases matching TRBD2. Germline assignment: CDR1 MNHEY and CDR2 SVGEGT. V trimming: 7 bases; J trimming: 3 bases; junction bases outside the gene matches: 15. The CDR3 covers 17 residues. The CDR3 nucleotides read TGTGCCAGCACTACGGAGATTGGTAGCGGGGAAACAGATACGCAGTATTTT. This sequence encodes CASTTEIGSGETDTQYF.

The chain is built from TRBV20-1 and TRBJ2-5, with 9 bases that match TRBD2. Germline CDR1 and CDR2: DFQATT and SNEGSKA (reference sequence). This CDR3 has 14 residues. J gave up 5 bases and V 4 bases, and 8 bases lay outside the gene matches. CDR3 nucleotide sequence: TGCAGTGCTATGGGCGGGGGGGCGAGGGAGACCCAGTACTTC. Its protein product is CSAMGGGARETQYF.

The gene calls are TRBV28 and TRBJ2-5; D gene unclear. Germline loops: CDR1 MDHEN, CDR2 SYDVKM. The CDR3 consists of 12 residues. Trimming cost V 6 bases and J 5 bases, with 10 bases left between them. CDR3 region: CASRGWVETQYF. The DNA for the CDR3 is TGTGCCAGCAGGGGCTGGGTGGAGACCCAGTACTTC.

This clonotype was picked up a small number of times. The chain carries TRBV15 and TRBJ2-7, with TRBD2 matching over 9 bases. J gave up 3 bases and V 3 bases, and 9 bases lay outside the gene matches. CDR1 LNHNV and CDR2 YYDKDF come from the germline V gene (reference sequence). The CDR3 totals 16 residues. The CDR3 DNA sequence: TGTGCCACCAGCAGTGAATTTAGCGGGAGTGGCTACGAGCAGTACTTC. Translation gives CATSSEFSGSGYEQYF.

The chain recombines TRBV4-2 with TRBJ1-1; D ambiguous. This CDR3 spans 13 amino acids. With 1 base removed from V and 4 bases from J, the gap between germline ends came to 7 bases. Per the germline V gene, CDR1 is LGHNA and CDR2 is YNFKEQ. In nucleotides, the CDR3 is TGTGCCAGCAGCCAAGGTTCCACCACTGAAGCTTTCTTT. Translation gives CASSQGSTTEAFF.

The chain links TRBV7-2 to TRBJ2-5, with TRBD1 as a possible D gene (7 bases). Germline lookup yields CDR1 SGHTA and CDR2 FQGNSA. The CDR3 contains 14 residues. V lost 2 bases and J 4 bases, leaving 11 bases between the germline ends. CDR3 nucleotide sequence: TGTGCCAGCAGCTTATACAGGGGAGGAGAGACCCAGTACTTC. It encodes CASSLYRGGETQYF.

This clonotype was counted ten times or more. The chain combines TRBV5-1 with TRBJ2-7; D possibly corresponds to TRBD2 (7 bases). The CDR3 contains 14 residues. Trimming removed 6 bases at V and 2 bases at J, with 15 bases between. The germline V gene encodes CDR1 SGHRS and CDR2 YFSETQ. Here the CDR3 reads CASTPGGATYEQYF. As DNA, the CDR3 is TGCGCCAGCACTCCTGGGGGGGCCACCTACGAGCAGTACTTC. Complete variable domain (other parts from reference TRBV5-1 and TRBJ2-7): KAGVTQTPRYLIKTRGQQVTLSCSPISGHRSVSWYQQTPGQGLQFLFEYFSETQRNKGNFPGRFSGRQFSNSRSEMNVSTLELGDSALYLCASTPGGATYEQYFGPGTRLTVT.